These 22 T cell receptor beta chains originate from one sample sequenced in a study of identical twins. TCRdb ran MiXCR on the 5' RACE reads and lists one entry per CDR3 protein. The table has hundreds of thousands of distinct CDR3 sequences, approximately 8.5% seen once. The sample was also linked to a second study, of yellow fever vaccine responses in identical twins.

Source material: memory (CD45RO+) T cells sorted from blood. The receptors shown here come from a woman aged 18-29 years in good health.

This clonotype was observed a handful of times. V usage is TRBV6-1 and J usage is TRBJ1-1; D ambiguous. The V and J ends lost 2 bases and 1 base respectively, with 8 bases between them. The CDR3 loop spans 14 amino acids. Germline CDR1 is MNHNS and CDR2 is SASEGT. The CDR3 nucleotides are TGTGCCAGCAGTGAAATTCAGGAGAACACTGAAGCTTTCTTT. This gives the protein CASSEIQENTEAFF.

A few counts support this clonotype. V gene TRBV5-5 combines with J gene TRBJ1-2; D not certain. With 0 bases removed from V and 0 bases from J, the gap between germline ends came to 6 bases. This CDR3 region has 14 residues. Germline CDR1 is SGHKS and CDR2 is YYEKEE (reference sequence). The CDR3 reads CASSLGTSNYGYTF. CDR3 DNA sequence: TGTGCCAGCAGCTTGGGGACGTCTAACTATGGCTACACCTTC. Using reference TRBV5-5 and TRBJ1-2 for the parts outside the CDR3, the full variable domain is DAGVTQSPTHLIKTRGQQVTLRCSPISGHKSVSWYQQVLGQGPQFIFQYYEKEERGRGNFPDRFSARQFPNYSSELNVNALLLGDSALYLCASSLGTSNYGYTFGSGTRLTVV.

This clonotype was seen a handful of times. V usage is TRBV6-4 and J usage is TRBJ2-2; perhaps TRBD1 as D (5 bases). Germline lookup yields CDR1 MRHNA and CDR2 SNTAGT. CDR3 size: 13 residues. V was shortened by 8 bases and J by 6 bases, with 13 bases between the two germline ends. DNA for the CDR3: TGTGCCAGCTCAAGGGGAATATCCGGGGAGCTGTTTTTT. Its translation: CASSRGISGELFF.

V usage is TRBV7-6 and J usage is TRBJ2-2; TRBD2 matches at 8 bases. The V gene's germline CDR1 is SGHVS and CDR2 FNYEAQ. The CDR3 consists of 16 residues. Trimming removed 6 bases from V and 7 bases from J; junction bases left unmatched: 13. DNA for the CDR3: TGTGCCAGCAGTCCTTCGGGGGGGCAACGAGGCGGGGAGCTGTTTTTT. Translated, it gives CASSPSGGQRGGELFF.

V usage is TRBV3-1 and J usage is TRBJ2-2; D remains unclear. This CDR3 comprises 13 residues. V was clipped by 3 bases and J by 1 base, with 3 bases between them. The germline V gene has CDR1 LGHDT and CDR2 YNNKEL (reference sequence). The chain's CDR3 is CASSQVNTGELFF. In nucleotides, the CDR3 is TGTGCCAGCAGCCAGGTGAACACCGGGGAGCTGTTTTTT. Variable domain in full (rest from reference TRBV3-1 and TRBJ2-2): DTAVSQTPKYLVTQMGNDKSIKCEQNLGHDTMYWYKQDSKKFLKIMFSYNNKELIINETVPNRFSPKSPDKAHLNLHINSLELGDSAVYFCASSQVNTGELFFGEGSRLTVL.

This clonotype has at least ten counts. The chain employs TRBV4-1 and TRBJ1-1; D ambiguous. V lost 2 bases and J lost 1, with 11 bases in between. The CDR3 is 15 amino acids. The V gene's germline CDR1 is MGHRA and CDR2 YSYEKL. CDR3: CASSQPTRGNTEAFF. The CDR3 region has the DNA TGCGCCAGCAGCCAACCGACACGGGGGAACACTGAAGCTTTCTTT.

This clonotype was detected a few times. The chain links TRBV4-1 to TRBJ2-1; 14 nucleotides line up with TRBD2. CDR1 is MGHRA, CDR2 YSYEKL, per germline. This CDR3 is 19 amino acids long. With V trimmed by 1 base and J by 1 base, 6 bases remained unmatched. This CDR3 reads CASSQVGTSGRGSYNEQFF. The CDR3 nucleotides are TGCGCCAGCAGCCAAGTAGGGACTAGCGGGAGAGGGTCCTACAATGAGCAGTTCTTC.

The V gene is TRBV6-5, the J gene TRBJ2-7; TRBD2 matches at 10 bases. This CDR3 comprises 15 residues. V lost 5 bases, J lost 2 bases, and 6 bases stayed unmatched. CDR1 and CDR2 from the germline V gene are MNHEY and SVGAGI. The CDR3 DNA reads TGTGCCAGCAGTCGTTCAACTAGCGGGACCTACGAGCAGTACTTC. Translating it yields CASSRSTSGTYEQYF.

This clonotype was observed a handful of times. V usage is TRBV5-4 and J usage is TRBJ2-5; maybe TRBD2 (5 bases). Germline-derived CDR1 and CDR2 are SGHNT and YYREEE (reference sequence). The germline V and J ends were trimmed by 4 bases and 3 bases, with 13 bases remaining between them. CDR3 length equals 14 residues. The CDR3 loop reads CASSPGLGKETQYF. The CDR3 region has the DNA TGTGCCAGCAGCCCAGGACTGGGGAAAGAGACCCAGTACTTC.

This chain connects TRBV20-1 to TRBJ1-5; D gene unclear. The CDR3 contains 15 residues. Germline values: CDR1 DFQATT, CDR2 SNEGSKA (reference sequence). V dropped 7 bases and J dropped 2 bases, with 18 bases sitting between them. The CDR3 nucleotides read TGCAGTGTCGCGGGTTCCATCGGGGGCAATCAGCCCCAGCATTTT. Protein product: CSVAGSIGGNQPQHF.

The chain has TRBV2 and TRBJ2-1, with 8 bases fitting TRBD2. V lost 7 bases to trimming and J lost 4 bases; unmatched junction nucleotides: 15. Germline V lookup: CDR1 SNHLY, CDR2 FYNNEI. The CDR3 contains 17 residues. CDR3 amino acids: CASKVRGLVPPYNEQFF. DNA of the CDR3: TGTGCCAGCAAAGTAAGGGGACTAGTTCCACCGTACAATGAGCAGTTCTTC.

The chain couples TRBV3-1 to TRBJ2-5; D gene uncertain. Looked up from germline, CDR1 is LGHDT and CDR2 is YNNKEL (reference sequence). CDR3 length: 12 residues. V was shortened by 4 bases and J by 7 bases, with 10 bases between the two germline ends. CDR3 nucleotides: TGTGCCAGCAGCCCCCCCTCCGGGACCCAGTACTTC. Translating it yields CASSPPSGTQYF.

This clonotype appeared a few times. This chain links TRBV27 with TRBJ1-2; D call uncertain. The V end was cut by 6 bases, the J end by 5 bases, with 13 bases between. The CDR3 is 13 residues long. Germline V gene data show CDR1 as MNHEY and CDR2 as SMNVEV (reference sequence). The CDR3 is CASSFRLGYGYTF. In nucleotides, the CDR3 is TGTGCCAGCAGCTTTCGTCTGGGGTATGGCTACACCTTC.

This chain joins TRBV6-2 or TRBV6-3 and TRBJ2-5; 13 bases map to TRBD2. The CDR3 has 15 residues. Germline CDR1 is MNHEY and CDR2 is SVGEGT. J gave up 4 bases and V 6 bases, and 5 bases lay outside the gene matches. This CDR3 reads CASSPTSGGGETQYF. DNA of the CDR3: TGTGCCAGCAGCCCCACTAGCGGGGGGGGAGAGACCCAGTACTTC.

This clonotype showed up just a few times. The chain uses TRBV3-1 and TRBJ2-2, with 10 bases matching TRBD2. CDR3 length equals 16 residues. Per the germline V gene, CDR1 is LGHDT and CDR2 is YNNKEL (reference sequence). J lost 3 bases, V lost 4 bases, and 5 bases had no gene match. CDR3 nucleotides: TGTGCCAGCAGCCCATGGACTAGCGGACACACCGGGGAGCTGTTTTTT. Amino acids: CASSPWTSGHTGELFF.

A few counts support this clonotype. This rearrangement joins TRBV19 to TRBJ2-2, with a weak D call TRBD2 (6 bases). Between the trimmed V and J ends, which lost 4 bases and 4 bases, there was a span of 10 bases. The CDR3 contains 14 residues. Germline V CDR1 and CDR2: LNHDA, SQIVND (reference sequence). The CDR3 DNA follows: TGTGCCAGTAGTACCATCGGGGGCACCGGGGAGCTGTTTTTT. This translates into CASSTIGGTGELFF.

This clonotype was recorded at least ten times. CDR3 nucleotides: TGTGCCACCAGCAGAGTCCGGGCTCTAGACACAAGCGATGAAAAACTGTTTTTT. Translated, it gives CATSRVRALDTSDEKLFF. The V and J genes are TRBV15 and TRBJ1-4; D remains unclear. In germline, CDR1 is LNHNV, CDR2 YYDKDF (reference sequence). V was clipped by 1 base and J by 6 bases, with 21 bases between them. The CDR3 length is 18 residues.

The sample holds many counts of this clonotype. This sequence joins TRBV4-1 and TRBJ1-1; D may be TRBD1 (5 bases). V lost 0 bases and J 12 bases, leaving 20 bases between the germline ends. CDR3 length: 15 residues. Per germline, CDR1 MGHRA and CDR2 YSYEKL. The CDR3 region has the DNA TGCGCCAGCAGCCAAGATGGGGCGGACCGCCCTGTATCTTTCTTT. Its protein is CASSQDGADRPVSFF.

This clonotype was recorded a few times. The CDR3 reads CSASGDRGHEAFF. The CDR3 DNA follows: TGCAGTGCTAGCGGGGACAGGGGCCATGAAGCTTTCTTT. The chain couples TRBV20-1 to TRBJ1-1; 10 bases match TRBD1. Looked up from germline, CDR1 is DFQATT and CDR2 is SNEGSKA (reference sequence). The length of the CDR3 is 13 residues. Losses at the gene ends were 3 bases for V and 7 bases for J; bases not matched to a gene: 5.

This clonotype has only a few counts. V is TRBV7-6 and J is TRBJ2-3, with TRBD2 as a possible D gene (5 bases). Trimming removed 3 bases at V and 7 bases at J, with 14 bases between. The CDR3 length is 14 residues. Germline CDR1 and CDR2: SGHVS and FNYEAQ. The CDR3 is CASSFSGVWNTQYF. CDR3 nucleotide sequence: TGTGCCAGCAGCTTTTCCGGGGTCTGGAATACGCAGTATTTT. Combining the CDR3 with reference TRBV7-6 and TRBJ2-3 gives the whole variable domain GAGVSQSPRYKVTKRGQDVALRCDPISGHVSLYWYRQALGQGPEFLTYFNYEAQQDKSGLPNDRFSAERPEGSISTLTIQRTEQRDSAMYRCASSFSGVWNTQYFGPGTRLTVL.

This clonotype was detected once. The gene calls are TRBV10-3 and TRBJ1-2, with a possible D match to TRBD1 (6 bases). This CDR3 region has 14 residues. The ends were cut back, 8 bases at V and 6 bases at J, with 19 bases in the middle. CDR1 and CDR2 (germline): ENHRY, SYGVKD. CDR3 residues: CAIRDIMAEDGYTF. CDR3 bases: TGTGCCATCCGGGACATTATGGCGGAAGATGGCTACACCTTC.

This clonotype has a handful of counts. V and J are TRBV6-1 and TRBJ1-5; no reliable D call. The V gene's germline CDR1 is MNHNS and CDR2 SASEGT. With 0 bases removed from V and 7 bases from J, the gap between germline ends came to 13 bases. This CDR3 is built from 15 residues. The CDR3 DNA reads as TGTGCCAGCAGTGAAGCGCTCGGGTTCAGGCAGCCCCAGCATTTT. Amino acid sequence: CASSEALGFRQPQHF.